The rows below give T cell receptor beta chains drawn from one sample of a study of blood T cell repertoires in COVID-19. Assay: immunoSEQ multiplex PCR; the TCRdb copy retains only in-frame clones and omits some. The sample consists of more than 400,000 clones, 70% to 90% of them appearing once. The sample taken for sequencing was peripheral blood. Receptors were obtained from a human donor in a cohort sampled during active COVID-19. Each CDR3 is given with its conserved first and last residue. A D gene is named only where the DNA matches it firmly. Where a row states a size, it is once, few, many or the class of an expanded clone; other rows omit it.

TRBJ1-5	NA	TRBV28	NA	CASSSGLSGGGFYQPQHF	TGTGCCAGCAGTTCGGGGTTGTCCGGGGGGGGATTCTATCAGCCCCAGCATTTT
TRBJ1-2	NA	TRBV27	NA	CASSPPRTNYGYTF	TGTGCCAGCAGTCCTCCCAGGACAAACTATGGCTACACCTTC
TRBJ2-7	NA	TRBV19	TRBD2	CASRDSGLAVYEQYF	TGTGCCAGTAGGGATTCCGGACTAGCGGTTTACGAGCAGTACTTC
TRBJ2-7	NA	TRBV3-1/TRBV3-2	NA	CASSQDGTRGPYEQYF	TGTGCCAGCAGCCAAGATGGGACCAGGGGACCCTACGAGCAGTACTTC
TRBJ1-1	NA	TRBV6-5	TRBD1	CASSSRQGGTTEAFF	TGTGCCAGCAGTTCCCGACAGGGCGGGACCACTGAAGCTTTCTTT
TRBJ1-3	once	TRBV6-1	NA	CASSDRASGNTIYF	TGTGCCAGCAGTGACAGGGCCTCTGGAAACACCATATATTTT
TRBJ1-2	NA	TRBV28	TRBD1	CASSLGPTGGGYGYTF	TGTGCCAGCAGTTTAGGCCCGACAGGGGGCGGCTATGGCTACACCTTC
TRBJ2-2	few	TRBV28	TRBD2	CASLPGTKGGELFF	TGTGCCAGCCTTCCCGGGACTAAGGGCGGGGAGCTGTTTTTT
TRBJ2-1	NA	TRBV28	NA	CASSFSGRRGQFF	TGTGCCAGCAGTTTTTCCGGCCGCCGCGGGCAGTTCTTC
TRBJ1-1	NA	TRBV5-1	NA	CASSLIGVGDTEAFF	TGCGCCAGCAGCTTGATTGGGGTCGGGGACACTGAAGCTTTCTTT
TRBJ2-1	NA	TRBV7-9	NA	CASSSSAGSYNEQFF	TGTGCCAGCAGCTCTAGCGCCGGCTCCTACAATGAGCAGTTCTTC
TRBJ2-5	once	TRBV5-1	NA	CASKREPSTETQYF	TGCGCCAGCAAACGGGAACCTTCGACGGAGACCCAGTACTTC
TRBJ2-7	NA	TRBV28	NA	CASSPNDPGFEQYF	TGTGCCAGCAGTCCTAACGATCCGGGATTCGAGCAGTACTTC
TRBJ1-2	NA	TRBV18	NA	CASSPDQAGSAYGYTF	TGTGCCAGCTCACCAGATCAGGCAGGGTCGGCCTATGGCTACACCTTC
TRBJ1-1	NA	TRBV18	NA	CASSPPWGLNTEAFF	TGTGCCAGCTCACCACCGTGGGGGCTGAACACTGAAGCTTTCTTT
TRBJ2-2	NA	TRBV9	TRBD2	CASSVDKREGGTGELFF	TGTGCCAGCAGCGTAGACAAGCGGGAGGGAGGGACCGGGGAGCTGTTTTTT
TRBJ1-1	NA	TRBV9	TRBD1	CASSPGDRDRNTEAFF	TGTGCCAGCAGCCCGGGGGACAGGGATCGGAACACTGAAGCTTTCTTT
TRBJ2-7	NA	TRBV15	TRBD1	CATSRDWDSRQQYF	TGTGCCACCAGCAGAGATTGGGACAGTCGACAACAGTACTTC
TRBJ1-3	NA	TRBV11-3	NA	CASSGQVRNTIYF	TGTGCCAGCAGCGGACAAGTTCGAAACACCATATATTTT
TRBJ2-7	NA	TRBV5-4	TRBD2	CASSPGTSGYEQYF	TGTGCCAGCAGCCCCGGGACTAGCGGCTACGAGCAGTACTTC
TRBJ2-7	NA	TRBV13	TRBD2	CASSLLAGYEQYF	TGTGCCAGCAGTCTACTAGCGGGGTACGAGCAGTACTTC
TRBJ2-7	NA	TRBV4-2	TRBD2	CASSQISGRAGVYEQYF	TGTGCCAGCAGCCAAATTAGCGGGAGGGCCGGGGTCTACGAGCAGTACTTC
TRBJ1-6	NA	TRBV5-6	TRBD1	CASNQRRDRGRSPLHF	TGTGCCAGCAATCAACGGCGGGACAGGGGGAGGTCACCCCTCCACTTT
TRBJ1-2	few	TRBV30	NA	CAWSVPSTDYF	TGTGCCTGGAGTGTACCTTCGACGGACTACTTC
TRBJ1-5	NA	TRBV6-2/TRBV6-3	TRBD1	CASSYGPDRGGNQPQHF	TGTGCCAGCAGTTACGGGCCTGACAGGGGGGGCAATCAGCCCCAGCATTTT
TRBJ2-7	once	TRBV7-2	NA	CASSLTVGEQYF	TGTGCCAGCAGCTTAACAGTCGGCGAGCAGTACTTC
TRBJ2-5	NA	TRBV27	NA	CASRGRGETQYF	TGTGCCAGCAGGGGCAGGGGAGAGACCCAGTACTTC
TRBJ1-5	NA	TRBV11-2	NA	CASSPEGGSNQPQHF	TGTGCCAGCAGCCCTGAGGGGGGGAGCAATCAGCCCCAGCATTTT
TRBJ1-2	NA	TRBV30	NA	CAWSVRRGYTF	TGTGCCTGGAGTGTGAGAAGAGGCTACACCTTC
TRBJ1-2	NA	TRBV19	NA	CASSIRVSTGYTF	TGTGCCAGTAGTATCAGGGTCTCAACTGGCTACACCTTC
TRBJ2-2	NA	TRBV7-3	TRBD2	CASSSEGTSGRGELFF	TGTGCCAGCAGCTCAGAGGGGACTAGCGGGAGAGGGGAGCTGTTTTTT
TRBJ2-7	once	TRBV6-5	TRBD1	CASTRDTGGSYEQYF	TGTGCCAGCACCAGAGACACAGGGGGCTCCTACGAGCAGTACTTC
TRBJ1-2	NA	TRBV7-2	NA	CASSLDWRGGYGYTF	TGTGCCAGCAGCTTAGATTGGCGGGGTGGCTATGGCTACACCTTC
TRBJ2-2	NA	TRBV9	NA	CASSPHGTLRTGELFF	TGTGCCAGCAGCCCCCACGGGACTCTCCGGACCGGGGAGCTGTTTTTT
TRBJ1-4	NA	TRBV25-1	NA	CASRSGGRGGEKLFF	TGTGCCAGCCGATCGGGGGGCAGGGGAGGAGAAAAACTGTTTTTT